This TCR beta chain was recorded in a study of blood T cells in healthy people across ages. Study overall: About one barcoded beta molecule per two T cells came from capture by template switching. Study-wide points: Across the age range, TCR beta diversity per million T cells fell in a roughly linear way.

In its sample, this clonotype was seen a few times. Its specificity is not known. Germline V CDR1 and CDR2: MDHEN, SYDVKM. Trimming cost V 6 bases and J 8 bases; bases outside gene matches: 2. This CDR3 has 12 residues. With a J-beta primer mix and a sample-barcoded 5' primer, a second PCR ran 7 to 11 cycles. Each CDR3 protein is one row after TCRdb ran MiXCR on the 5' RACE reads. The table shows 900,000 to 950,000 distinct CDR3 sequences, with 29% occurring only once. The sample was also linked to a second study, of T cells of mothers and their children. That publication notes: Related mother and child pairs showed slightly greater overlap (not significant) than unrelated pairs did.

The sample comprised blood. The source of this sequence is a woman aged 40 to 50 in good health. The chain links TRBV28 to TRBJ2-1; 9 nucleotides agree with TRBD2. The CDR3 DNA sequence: TGTGCCAGCAGGACTAGCGGAGATGAGCAGTTCTTC. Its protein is CASRTSGDEQFF.